The 4 T cell receptor beta chains below all came from one sample that was sequenced in a study of T cell responses to AZD1222 COVID-19 vaccine. Libraries were prepared by immunoSEQ multiplex PCR; TCRdb keeps only in-frame clonotypes and omits some of them. The sample has some 110,000 clones; approximately 86% are singletons. The sequencing used peripheral blood, collected 28 days after the second dose of the MenACWY control vaccine. The receptors stem from an adult who received the MenACWY meningococcal vaccine as a control.

The chain employs TRBV6-5 and TRBJ1-2; 11 bases line up with TRBD1. CDR3 size: 15 residues. Germline lookup yields CDR1 MNHEY and CDR2 SVGAGI. Trimming at V came to 5 bases and at J to 2 bases, leaving 4 bases not matched to a gene. The CDR3 sequence is CASSPRTGGNYGYTF. The CDR3 bases are TGTGCCAGCAGTCCGCGGACAGGGGGCAACTATGGCTACACCTTC.

The rearrangement uses TRBV18 and TRBJ2-2; D is undetermined. Looked up from germline, CDR1 is KGHSH and CDR2 is LQKENI. Trimming shortened V by 3 bases and J by 0 bases, and 8 bases separated the two germline ends. The CDR3 sequence is 15 residues long. The CDR3 DNA is TGTGCCAGCTCACCTGCAGTGTCGAACACCGGGGAGCTGTTTTTT. This encodes CASSPAVSNTGELFF.

This clone was seen just once. This rearrangement joins TRBV27 to TRBJ2-7; tentative D call: TRBD1 (5 bases). Per the germline V gene, CDR1 is MNHEY and CDR2 is SMNVEV (reference sequence). CDR3 length: 12 amino acids. V was pared by 5 bases and J by 4 bases, with 9 bases between. CDR3 nucleotide sequence: TGTGCCAGCAGTCCCCAGGGATACGAGCAGTACTTC. It yields the protein CASSPQGYEQYF.

The rearrangement joins TRBV7-3 to TRBJ2-3; D gene ambiguous. The CDR3 spans 13 residues. V was trimmed by 3 bases and J by 2 bases, leaving 6 bases between them. Per the germline V gene, CDR1 is SGHTA and CDR2 is FQGTGA. This CDR3 reads CASSFTYTDTQYF. The CDR3 DNA reads as TGTGCCAGCAGCTTTACCTACACAGATACGCAGTATTTT.